The 16 T cell receptor beta chains below were found in one sample sequenced in a study of blood T cell repertoires in COVID-19. Here immunoSEQ multiplex PCR was the method, and the copy in TCRdb shows in-frame clones only, minus some. The sample includes 250,000 to 400,000 clones, approximately 88% seen only once; the top ten take 1.5% to 2%. The sequenced sample consisted of peripheral blood. The receptor set was obtained from a woman aged 25 to 39 with COVID-19, enrolled during active disease.

V and J are TRBV27 and TRBJ2-7; the D gene is possibly TRBD1 (5 bases). The V gene lost 2 bases and the J gene lost 6 bases, with 11 bases spanning the gap. Germline loops: CDR1 MNHEY, CDR2 SMNVEV (reference sequence). This CDR3 region has 13 residues. This CDR3 reads CASSLDRMGEQYF. CDR3 nucleotide sequence: TGTGCCAGCAGTTTAGACAGAATGGGCGAGCAGTACTTC.

This chain uses TRBV4-1 with TRBJ1-5; perhaps TRBD1 as D (5 bases). This CDR3 comprises 15 residues. CDR1 MGHRA and CDR2 YSYEKL come from the germline V gene. The V and J ends lost 0 bases and 6 bases respectively, with 12 bases between them. Here the CDR3 DNA reads TGCGCCAGCAGCCAAGACCCGGGCGGGGCTCAGCCCCAGCATTTT. Residues: CASSQDPGGAQPQHF.

The genes are TRBV27 and TRBJ2-3, with TRBD2 matching over 9 bases. CDR3 length: 17 amino acids. From germline, CDR1 is MNHEY and CDR2 SMNVEV (reference sequence). V was clipped by 5 bases and J by 0 bases; unmatched bases: 9. The CDR3 coding sequence is TGTGCCAGCAGTCCCTTCAGCGGGGGGTACAGCACAGATACGCAGTATTTT. Translating gives CASSPFSGGYSTDTQYF.

This chain's CDR3 is CASSYRGNYGYTF. The DNA for the CDR3 is TGTGCCAGCAGTTACAGGGGGAACTATGGCTACACCTTC. The V gene is TRBV12-3 or TRBV12-4, the J gene TRBJ1-2, with TRBD1 identical over 8 bases. After removal of 4 bases from V and 2 bases from J, the junction contained 0 bases not matched to a gene. This CDR3 is 13 amino acids long.

The gene calls are TRBV28 and TRBJ1-2; D is undetermined. V was trimmed by 0 bases and J by 2 bases, leaving 10 bases between them. CDR3 length: 15 residues. Per the germline V gene, CDR1 is MDHEN and CDR2 is SYDVKM. The CDR3 DNA sequence: TGTGCCAGCAGTTTATGGGAGTCAGCCAACTATGGCTACACCTTC. Amino acid sequence: CASSLWESANYGYTF.

The rearrangement uses TRBV5-1 and TRBJ2-7; 7 bases match TRBD1. The J segment lost 5 bases and the V segment lost 0 bases, leaving 8 bases of the junction unmatched. Looked up from germline, CDR1 is SGHRS and CDR2 is YFSETQ. CDR3 length equals 15 residues. The CDR3 loop is CASSLEGAGLDEQYV. CDR3 coding DNA: TGCGCCAGCAGCTTGGAGGGGGCAGGGTTAGACGAGCAGTACGTC.

This clone is a singleton in its sample. V is TRBV2 and J is TRBJ1-5, with D unresolved. The CDR3 contains 14 residues. The germline CDR1 and CDR2 sequences are SNHLY and FYNNEI. V gave up 3 bases and J gave up 2 bases, with 8 bases separating them. The DNA of the CDR3 is TGTGCCAGCAGTGACGTTCGAGGCAATCAGCCCCAGCATTTT. This codes for CASSDVRGNQPQHF.

The J gene is TRBJ1-2, the V gene TRBV7-9, with 9 nucleotides matching TRBD1. V dropped 4 bases and J dropped 8; count of bases not matched to a gene: 8. CDR1 is SEHNR, CDR2 FQNEAQ, per germline (reference sequence). The CDR3 contains 14 residues. DNA of the CDR3: TGTGCCAGCAGCTATGGGGGACAGGGTGAGGGCTACACCTTC. Protein product: CASSYGGQGEGYTF.

The rearrangement uses TRBV18 and TRBJ1-1; 7 positions agree with TRBD1. The germline gives CDR1 KGHSH, CDR2 LQKENI. Losses at the gene ends were 5 bases for V and 5 bases for J; bases not matched to a gene: 8. This CDR3 is built from 14 residues. The CDR3 here is CASSSNRGETEAFF. As DNA, the CDR3 is TGTGCCAGCTCATCTAACAGGGGAGAGACTGAAGCTTTCTTT.

The chain uses TRBV5-8 and TRBJ1-6; D not resolved. This CDR3 is built from 14 residues. Germline CDR1 reads SGHTS; CDR2 reads YDEGEE. Trimming removed 1 base at V and 14 bases at J, with 16 bases between. The CDR3 sequence is CASSLKRRFLALHF. Written as DNA, the CDR3 is TGTGCCAGCAGCTTGAAACGGAGATTCCTTGCCCTCCACTTT. Using reference TRBV5-8 and TRBJ1-6 for the parts outside the CDR3, the full variable domain is EAGVTQSPTHLIKTRGQQATLRCSPISGHTSVYWYQQALGLGLQFLLWYDEGEERNRGNFPPRFSGRQFPNYSSELNVNALELEDSALYLCASSLKRRFLALHFGNGTRLTVT.

The V and J genes are TRBV5-1 and TRBJ2-3; TRBD1 might be the D (6 bases). V lost 4 bases and J 2 bases, leaving 14 bases between the germline ends. The CDR3 covers 15 residues. Germline-derived CDR1 and CDR2 are SGHRS and YFSETQ. CDR3 DNA: TGCGCCAGCAGCCCAGGGGTGTTCGACACAGATACGCAGTATTTT. It is translated as CASSPGVFDTDTQYF.

This rearrangement joins TRBV7-2 to TRBJ2-2; D perhaps matches TRBD2 (5 bases). Germline CDR1 SGHTA, CDR2 FQGNSA. The germline V and J ends were trimmed by 6 bases and 2 bases, with 10 bases remaining between them. The CDR3 runs to 14 residues. The CDR3: CASSTGINTGELFF. DNA of the CDR3: TGTGCCAGCAGTACCGGGATAAACACCGGGGAGCTGTTTTTT.

The rearrangement joins TRBV4-1 to TRBJ1-1; D is unclear. The length of the CDR3 is 15 residues. CDR1 is MGHRA, CDR2 YSYEKL, per germline. V was cut by 2 bases and J by 1 base, with 11 bases left in between. The CDR3 DNA sequence: TGCGCCAGCAGCCAACCCTATTCCGGGAACACTGAAGCTTTCTTT. This translates into CASSQPYSGNTEAFF.

CDR3 nucleotides: TGTGCCAGTAGTATCAAGGACAGGGGGTTAACTAATGAAAAACTGTTTTTT. Translating gives CASSIKDRGLTNEKLFF. V and J are TRBV19 and TRBJ1-4; 10 bases fit TRBD1. Germline CDR1 reads LNHDA; CDR2 reads SQIVND (reference sequence). This CDR3 spans 17 amino acids. V dropped 3 bases and J dropped 1; count of bases not matched to a gene: 5.

In this sample, this clone turned up once. J is TRBJ1-2 and V is TRBV19; D is undetermined. The ends were cut back, 1 base at V and 8 bases at J, with 5 bases in the middle. The CDR3 runs to 11 residues. Germline loops: CDR1 LNHDA, CDR2 SQIVND (reference sequence). Written as DNA, the CDR3 is TGTGCCAGTAGTATAGTTGGCGGCTACACCTTC. Translating it yields CASSIVGGYTF.

V usage is TRBV28 and J usage is TRBJ1-6; no clear D gene. The CDR3 sequence is 14 residues long. V was pared by 1 base and J by 5 bases, with 6 bases between. Germline CDR1 and CDR2: MDHEN and SYDVKM. This CDR3 reads CASSLLHDNSPLHF. CDR3 bases: TGTGCCAGCAGTTTATTACACGATAATTCACCCCTCCACTTT. The variable domain in full, completed from reference TRBV28 and TRBJ1-6, reads DVKVTQSSRYLVKRTGEKVFLECVQDMDHENMFWYRQDPGLGLRLIYFSYDVKMKEKGDIPEGYSVSREKKERFSLILESASTNQTSMYLCASSLLHDNSPLHFGNGTRLTVT.